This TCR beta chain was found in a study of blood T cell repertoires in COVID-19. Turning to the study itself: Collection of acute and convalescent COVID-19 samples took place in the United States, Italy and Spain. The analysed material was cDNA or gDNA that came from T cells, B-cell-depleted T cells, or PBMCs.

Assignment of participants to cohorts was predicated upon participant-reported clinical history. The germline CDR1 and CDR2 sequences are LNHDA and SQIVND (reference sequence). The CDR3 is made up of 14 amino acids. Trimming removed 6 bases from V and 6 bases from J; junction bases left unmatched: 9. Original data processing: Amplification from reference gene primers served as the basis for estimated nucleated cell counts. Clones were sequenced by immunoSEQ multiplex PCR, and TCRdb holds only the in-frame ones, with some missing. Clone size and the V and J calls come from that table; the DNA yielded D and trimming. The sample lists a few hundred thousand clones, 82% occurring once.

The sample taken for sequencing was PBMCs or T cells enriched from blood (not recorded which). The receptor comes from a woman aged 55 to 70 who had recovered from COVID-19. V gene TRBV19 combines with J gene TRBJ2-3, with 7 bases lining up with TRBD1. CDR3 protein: CASRKGAVTDTQYF. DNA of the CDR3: TGTGCCAGTAGAAAGGGGGCAGTTACCGATACGCAGTATTTT.